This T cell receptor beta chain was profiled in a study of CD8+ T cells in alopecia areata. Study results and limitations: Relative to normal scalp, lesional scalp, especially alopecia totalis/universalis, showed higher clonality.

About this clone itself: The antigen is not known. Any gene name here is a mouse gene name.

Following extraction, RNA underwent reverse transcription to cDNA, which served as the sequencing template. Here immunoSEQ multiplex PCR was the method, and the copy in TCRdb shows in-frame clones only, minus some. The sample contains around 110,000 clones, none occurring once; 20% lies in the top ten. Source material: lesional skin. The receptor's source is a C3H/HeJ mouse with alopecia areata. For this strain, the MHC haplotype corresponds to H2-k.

This CDR3 reads CASGPYAEQFF. CDR3 bases read: TGTGCCAGCGGTCCATATGCT. The chain uses TRBV13-2 and TRBJ2-1; D is unclear. The read is 4 residues too short to cover the CDR3 end, so that end is filled in from the germline J gene. This CDR3 comprises 11 residues. Per the germline V gene, CDR1 is NNHNN and CDR2 is SYGAGS (reference sequence). V was cut by 4 bases and J by 4 bases, with 3 bases left in between.